This T cell receptor (beta chain) was identified during a study of PD-L1 blockade in urothelial cancer. Across the study: Most patients, about 85% of the roughly 29, were males with bladder-origin cancer. Individuals in the cohort had been given 0 to 3 earlier chemotherapy regimens. The study recovered a median of about 150,000 T cells per blood sample. Study conclusions and caveats: When pretreatment blood TCR clonality was below the median, it predicted better survival.

Libraries were prepared by immunoSEQ multiplex PCR; TCRdb keeps only in-frame clonotypes and omits some of them. The table includes some 79,000 clones, 82% detected once. As regards this clone: Its antigen is still unknown.

This clonotype was obtained from a man aged 70-80 years with urothelial cancer. Sequenced here: PBMCs, sampled around atezolizumab (anti-PD-L1) treatment.

The CDR3 bases are TGCGCCAGCAGCCTGTCCCCAGGGAACACTGAAGCTTTCTTT. This translates into CASSLSPGNTEAFF. The rearrangement uses TRBV4-1 and TRBJ1-1; D gene unclear. Germline V CDR1 and CDR2: MGHRA, YSYEKL. There are 14 residues in the CDR3. Deletions cut 4 bases from V and 1 base from J, with 10 bases between.